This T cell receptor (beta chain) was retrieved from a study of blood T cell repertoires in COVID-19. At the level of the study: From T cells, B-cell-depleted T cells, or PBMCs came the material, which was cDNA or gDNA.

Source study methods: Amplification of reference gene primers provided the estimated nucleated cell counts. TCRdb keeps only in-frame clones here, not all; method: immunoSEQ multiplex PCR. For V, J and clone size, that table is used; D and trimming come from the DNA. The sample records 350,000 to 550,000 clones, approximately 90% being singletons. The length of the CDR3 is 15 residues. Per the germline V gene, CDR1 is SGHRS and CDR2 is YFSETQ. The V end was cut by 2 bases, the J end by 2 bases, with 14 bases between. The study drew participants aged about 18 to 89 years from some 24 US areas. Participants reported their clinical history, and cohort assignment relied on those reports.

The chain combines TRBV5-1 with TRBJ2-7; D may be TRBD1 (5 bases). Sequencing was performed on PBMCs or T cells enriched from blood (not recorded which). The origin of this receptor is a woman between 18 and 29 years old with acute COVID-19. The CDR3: CASSLRTPDTYEQYF. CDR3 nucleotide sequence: TGCGCCAGCAGCTTAAGGACACCTGACACCTACGAGCAGTACTTC.